This TCR beta chain originates from a study of blood T cell repertoires in COVID-19. TCRdb's copy holds only in-frame clones and misses some; the assay was immunoSEQ multiplex PCR. The table lists about 190,000 clones, 70% to 85% of them singletons. Between the trimmed V and J ends, which lost 7 bases and 5 bases, there was a span of 11 bases. The germline V gene has CDR1 ENHRY and CDR2 SYGVKD. This CDR3 contains 12 residues. The specimen sequenced was PBMCs or T cells enriched from blood (not recorded which). The sequence was obtained from a woman aged 25 to 45 who had recovered from COVID-19. The chain employs TRBV10-3 and TRBJ1-1; TRBD1 is a possible D gene (5 bases). This CDR3 is CAITAGRTEAFF. The CDR3 bases are TGTGCCATCACGGCAGGGCGGACTGAAGCTTTCTTT.